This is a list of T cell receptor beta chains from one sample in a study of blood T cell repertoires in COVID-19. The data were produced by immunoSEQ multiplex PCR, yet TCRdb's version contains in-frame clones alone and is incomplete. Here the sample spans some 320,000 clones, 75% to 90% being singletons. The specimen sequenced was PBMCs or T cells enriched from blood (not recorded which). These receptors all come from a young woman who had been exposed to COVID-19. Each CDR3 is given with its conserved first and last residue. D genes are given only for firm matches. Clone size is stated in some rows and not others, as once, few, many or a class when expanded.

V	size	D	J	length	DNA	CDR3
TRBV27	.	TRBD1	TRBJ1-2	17	TGTGCCAGCAGTTCCGGACAGGGTAAACTGGCTCCTTATGGCTACACCTTC	CASSSGQGKLAPYGYTF
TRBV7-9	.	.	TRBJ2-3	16	TGTGCCAGCCGTTTGGCCGGAGCTGGGAGCACAGATACGCAGTATTTT	CASRLAGAGSTDTQYF
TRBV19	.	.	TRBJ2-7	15	TGTGCCAGTAGTTATCGACAGGACAGCCTCTACGAGCAGTACTTC	CASSYRQDSLYEQYF
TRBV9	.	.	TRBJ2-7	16	TGTGCCAGCAGCGTAGCAGGGGCATTACGGGGCAACGAGCAGTACTTC	CASSVAGALRGNEQYF
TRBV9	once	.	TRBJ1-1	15	TGTGCCAGCAGCGTCCCGACAGGAGTGAACACTGAAGCTTTCTTT	CASSVPTGVNTEAFF
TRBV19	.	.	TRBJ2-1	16	TGTGCCAGTAGTGTGGCAGAGGGTGACTCCTACAATGAGCAGTTCTTC	CASSVAEGDSYNEQFF
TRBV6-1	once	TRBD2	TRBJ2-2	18	TGTGCCAGCAGTGAGGTACTAGCGGAACTAAGGAGCGCCGGGGAGCTGTTTTTT	CASSEVLAELRSAGELFF
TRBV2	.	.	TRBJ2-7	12	TGTGCCAGCAGGGGAAGGGGCTGGGAGCAGTACTTC	CASRGRGWEQYF
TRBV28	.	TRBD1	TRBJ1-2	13	TGTGCCAGCAGTTTGGGACAGATCTATGGCTACACCTTC	CASSLGQIYGYTF
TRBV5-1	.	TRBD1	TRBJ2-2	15	TGCGCCAGCAGCTTGGACAGGGGAGACACCGGGGAGCTGTTTTTT	CASSLDRGDTGELFF
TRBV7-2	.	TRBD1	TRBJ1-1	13	TGTGCCAGCCAGCGACAGGGGGGAATACAAGCTTTCTTT	CASQRQGGIQAFF
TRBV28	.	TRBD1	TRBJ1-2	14	TGTGCCAGCAGTGGGACAGGGGATAGGGGTGGCTACACCTTC	CASSGTGDRGGYTF
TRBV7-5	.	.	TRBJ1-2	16	TGTGTCAGAAGCTTAGTCCCCCGGAGAGCTAACTATGGCTACACCTTC	CVRSLVPRRANYGYTF
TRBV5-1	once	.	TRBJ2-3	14	TGCGCCAGCAAAGCGGGACAGGGCACAGATACGCAGTATTTT	CASKAGQGTDTQYF
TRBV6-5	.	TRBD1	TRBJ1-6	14	TGTGCCAGCGACGTCCCGGGACAGGGAGAACCCCTCCACTTT	CASDVPGQGEPLHF
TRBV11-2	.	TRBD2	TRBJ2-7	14	TGTGCCAGCAGCTATAATGTCGGGGGGGGCGAGCAGTACTTC	CASSYNVGGGEQYF
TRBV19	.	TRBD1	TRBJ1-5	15	TGTGCCAGTAGTACCGGGACAGGGAGCAATCAGCCCCAGCATTTT	CASSTGTGSNQPQHF
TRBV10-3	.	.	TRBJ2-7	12	TGTGCCATCCGGACTATCGACTACGAGCAGTACTTC	CAIRTIDYEQYF